The clone carrying this T cell receptor (beta chain) was seen a handful of times. The antigen is not known. Together with a sample-barcoded 5' primer, a J-beta primer mix was included in a second PCR lasting roughly 6 to 12 cycles. A single record per CDR3 protein comes from TCRdb applying MiXCR to the 5' RACE reads. The data contain 500,000 to 650,000 distinct CDR3 sequences, around a quarter of them singletons. Isolated PBMCs totaled at least 7 million in each sample. This entry is derived from a study of blood T cells in healthy people across ages. CDR1 is DFQATT and CDR2 is SNEGSKA in the germline V gene (reference sequence). CDR3 size: 13 residues. V trimming: 4 bases; J trimming: 3 bases; junction bases outside the gene matches: 3. Whole-study findings and limits: Naive CD4+ cells and diversity were both higher in long-lived donors than in aged donors.

These data also formed part of another study, on T cells of mothers and their children. That paper adds: Samples came from a few healthy Caucasian mothers and their six children. Over 8.5 million reads per mother and 2.5 million to 3.5 million per child were obtained.

The receptor was isolated from a boy aged 2 to 10 in good health. Sequenced sample: blood. V usage is TRBV20-1 and J usage is TRBJ2-1; the match to TRBD2 covers 7 bases. This CDR3 reads CSAIGGGYNEQFF. The CDR3, as DNA: TGCAGTGCTATAGGCGGGGGCTACAATGAGCAGTTCTTC.